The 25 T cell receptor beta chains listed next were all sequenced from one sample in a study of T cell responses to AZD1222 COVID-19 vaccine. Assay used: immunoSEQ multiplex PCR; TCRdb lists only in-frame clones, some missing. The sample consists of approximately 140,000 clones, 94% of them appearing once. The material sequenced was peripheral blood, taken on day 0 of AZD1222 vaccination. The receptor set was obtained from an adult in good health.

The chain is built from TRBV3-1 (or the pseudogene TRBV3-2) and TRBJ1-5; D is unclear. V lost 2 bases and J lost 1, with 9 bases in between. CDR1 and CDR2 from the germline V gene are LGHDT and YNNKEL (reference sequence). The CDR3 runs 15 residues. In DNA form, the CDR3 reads TGTGCCAGCAGCCAAAATTGGGGAAGCAATCAGCCCCAGCATTTT. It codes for CASSQNWGSNQPQHF.

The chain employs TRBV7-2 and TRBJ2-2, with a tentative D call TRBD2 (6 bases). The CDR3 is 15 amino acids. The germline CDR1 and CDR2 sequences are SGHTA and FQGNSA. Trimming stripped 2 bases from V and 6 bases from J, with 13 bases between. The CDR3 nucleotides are TGTGCCAGCAGCTTATGGGTGTCTAGCGCCGGGGAGCTGTTTTTT. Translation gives CASSLWVSSAGELFF.

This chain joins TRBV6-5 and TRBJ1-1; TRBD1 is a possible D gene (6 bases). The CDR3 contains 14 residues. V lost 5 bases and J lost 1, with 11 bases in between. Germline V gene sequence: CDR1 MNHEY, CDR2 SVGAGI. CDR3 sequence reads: CASSIGGENTEAFF. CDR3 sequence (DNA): TGTGCCAGCAGTATAGGGGGGGAGAACACTGAAGCTTTCTTT.

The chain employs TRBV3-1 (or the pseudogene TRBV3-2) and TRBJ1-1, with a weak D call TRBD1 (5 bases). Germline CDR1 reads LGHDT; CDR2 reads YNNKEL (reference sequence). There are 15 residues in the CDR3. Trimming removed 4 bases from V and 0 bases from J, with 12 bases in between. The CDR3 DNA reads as TGTGCCAGCAGCCCAAGACAGTCAATGAACACTGAAGCTTTCTTT. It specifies CASSPRQSMNTEAFF.

CDR3 bases: TGTGCCAGCACCCCTTCGCCAGGGAGTGGGGAAAAACTGTTTTTT. This translates into CASTPSPGSGEKLFF. The V and J genes are TRBV28 and TRBJ1-4; weak D call: TRBD1 (5 bases). In germline, CDR1 is MDHEN, CDR2 SYDVKM. The CDR3 totals 15 residues. V was clipped by 7 bases and J by 8 bases, with 20 bases between them.

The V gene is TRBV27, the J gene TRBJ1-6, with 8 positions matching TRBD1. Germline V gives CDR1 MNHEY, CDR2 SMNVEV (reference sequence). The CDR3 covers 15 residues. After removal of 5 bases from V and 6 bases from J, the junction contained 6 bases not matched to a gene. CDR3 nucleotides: TGTGCCAGCAGTAGCAGGGGGCTAGGTAATTCACCCCTCCACTTT. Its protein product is CASSSRGLGNSPLHF.

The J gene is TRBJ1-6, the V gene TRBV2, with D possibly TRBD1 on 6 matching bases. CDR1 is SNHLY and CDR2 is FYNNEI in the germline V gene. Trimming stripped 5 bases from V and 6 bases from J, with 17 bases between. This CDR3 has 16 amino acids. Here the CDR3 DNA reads TGTGCCAGCAGTAAGAACAGGGCTTCCATTAATTCACCCCTCCACTTT. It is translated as CASSKNRASINSPLHF.

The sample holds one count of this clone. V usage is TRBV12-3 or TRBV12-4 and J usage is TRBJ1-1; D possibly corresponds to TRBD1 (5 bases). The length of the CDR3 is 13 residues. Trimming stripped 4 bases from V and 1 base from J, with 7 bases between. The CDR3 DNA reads TGTGCCAGCAGTTACGACAGGAACACTGAAGCTTTCTTT. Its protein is CASSYDRNTEAFF.

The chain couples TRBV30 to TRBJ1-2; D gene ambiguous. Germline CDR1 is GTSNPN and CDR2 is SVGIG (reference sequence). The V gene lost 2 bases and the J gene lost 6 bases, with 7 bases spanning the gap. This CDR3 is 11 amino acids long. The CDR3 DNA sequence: TGTGCCTGGAGTATTGAACATGGCTACACCTTC. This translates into CAWSIEHGYTF. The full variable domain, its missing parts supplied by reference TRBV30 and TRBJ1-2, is SQTIHQWPATLVQPVGSPLSLECTVEGTSNPNLYWYRQAAGRGLQLLFYSVGIGQISSEVPQNLSASRPQDRQFILSSKKLLLSDSGFYLCAWSIEHGYTFGSGTRLTVV.

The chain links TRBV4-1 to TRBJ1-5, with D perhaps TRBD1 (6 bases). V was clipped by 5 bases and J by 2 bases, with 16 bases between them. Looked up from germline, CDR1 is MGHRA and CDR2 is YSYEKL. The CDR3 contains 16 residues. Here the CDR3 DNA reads TGCGCCAGCAGCGGGATCTTGGGGGCGGGCAATCAGCCCCAGCATTTT. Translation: CASSGILGAGNQPQHF.

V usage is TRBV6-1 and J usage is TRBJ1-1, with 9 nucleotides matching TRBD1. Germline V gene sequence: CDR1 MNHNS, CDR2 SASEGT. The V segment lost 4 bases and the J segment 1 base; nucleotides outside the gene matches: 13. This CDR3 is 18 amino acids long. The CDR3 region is CASSVRGQGGIQNTEAFF. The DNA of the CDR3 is TGTGCCAGCAGTGTACGGGGACAGGGAGGAATTCAGAACACTGAAGCTTTCTTT.

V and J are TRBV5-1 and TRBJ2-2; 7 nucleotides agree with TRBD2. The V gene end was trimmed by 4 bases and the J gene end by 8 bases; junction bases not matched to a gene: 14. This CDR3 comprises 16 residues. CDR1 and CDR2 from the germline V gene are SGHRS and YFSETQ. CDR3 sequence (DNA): TGCGCCAGCAGCCCGACGCCAAGCGGGGTGCGGGGGGAGCTGTTTTTT. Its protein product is CASSPTPSGVRGELFF.

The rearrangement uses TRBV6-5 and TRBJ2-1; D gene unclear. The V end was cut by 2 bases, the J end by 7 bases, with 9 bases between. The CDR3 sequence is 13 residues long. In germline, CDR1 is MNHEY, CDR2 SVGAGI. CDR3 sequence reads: CASSYPLRNEQFF. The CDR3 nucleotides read TGTGCCAGCAGTTACCCGTTACGGAATGAGCAGTTCTTC.

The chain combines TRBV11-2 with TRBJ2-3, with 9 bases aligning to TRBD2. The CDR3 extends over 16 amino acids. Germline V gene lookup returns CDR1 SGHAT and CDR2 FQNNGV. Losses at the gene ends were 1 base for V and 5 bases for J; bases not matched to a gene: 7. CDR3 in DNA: TGTGCCAGCAGCTTAGGGCGGGGGGGCCTTGGAGATACGCAGTATTTT. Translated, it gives CASSLGRGGLGDTQYF.

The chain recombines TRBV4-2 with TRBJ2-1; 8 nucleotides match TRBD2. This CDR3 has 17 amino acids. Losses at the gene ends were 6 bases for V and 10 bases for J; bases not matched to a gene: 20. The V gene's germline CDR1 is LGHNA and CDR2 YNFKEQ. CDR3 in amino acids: CASRTSATGRPSAEQFF. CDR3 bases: TGTGCCAGCAGGACTAGCGCGACCGGGCGGCCTTCTGCCGAGCAGTTCTTC.

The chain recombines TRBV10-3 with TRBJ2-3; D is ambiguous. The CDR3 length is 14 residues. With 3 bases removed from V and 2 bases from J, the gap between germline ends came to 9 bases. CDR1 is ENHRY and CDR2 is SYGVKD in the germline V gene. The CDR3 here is CAISDSRDTDTQYF. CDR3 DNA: TGTGCCATCAGTGATTCTAGAGACACAGATACGCAGTATTTT.

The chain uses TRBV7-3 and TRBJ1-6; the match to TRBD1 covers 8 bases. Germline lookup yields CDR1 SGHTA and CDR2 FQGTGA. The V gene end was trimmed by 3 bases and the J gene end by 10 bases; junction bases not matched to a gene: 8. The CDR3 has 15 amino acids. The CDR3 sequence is CASSLTGVVGSPLHF. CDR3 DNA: TGTGCCAGCAGCTTGACAGGGGTGGTAGGCTCACCCCTCCACTTT. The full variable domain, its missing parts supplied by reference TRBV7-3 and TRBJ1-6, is GAGVSQTPSNKVTEKGKYVELRCDPISGHTALYWYRQSLGQGPEFLIYFQGTGAADDSGLPNDRFFAVRPEGSVSTLKIQRTERGDSAVYLCASSLTGVVGSPLHFGNGTRLTVT.

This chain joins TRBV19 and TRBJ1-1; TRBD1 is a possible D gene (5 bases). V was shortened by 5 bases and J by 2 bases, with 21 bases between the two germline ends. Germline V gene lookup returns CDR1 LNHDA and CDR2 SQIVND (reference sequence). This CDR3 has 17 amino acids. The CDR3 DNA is TGTGCCAGTAGTCCACACAATGGGGTAGGGGTAAACACTGAAGCTTTCTTT. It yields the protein CASSPHNGVGVNTEAFF.

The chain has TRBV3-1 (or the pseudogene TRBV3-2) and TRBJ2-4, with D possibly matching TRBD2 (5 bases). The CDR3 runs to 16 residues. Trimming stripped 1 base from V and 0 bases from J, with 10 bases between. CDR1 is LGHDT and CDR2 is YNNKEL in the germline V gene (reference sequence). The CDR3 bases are TGTGCCAGCAGCCAAGCCGGGGAGCTAGCCAAAAACATTCAGTACTTC. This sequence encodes CASSQAGELAKNIQYF.

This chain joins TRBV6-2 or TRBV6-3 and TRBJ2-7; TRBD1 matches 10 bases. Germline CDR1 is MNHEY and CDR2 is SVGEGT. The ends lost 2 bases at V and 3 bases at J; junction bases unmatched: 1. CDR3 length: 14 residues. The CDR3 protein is CASSYGQGGYEQYV. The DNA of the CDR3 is TGTGCCAGCAGTTACGGACAGGGGGGCTACGAGCAGTACGTC.

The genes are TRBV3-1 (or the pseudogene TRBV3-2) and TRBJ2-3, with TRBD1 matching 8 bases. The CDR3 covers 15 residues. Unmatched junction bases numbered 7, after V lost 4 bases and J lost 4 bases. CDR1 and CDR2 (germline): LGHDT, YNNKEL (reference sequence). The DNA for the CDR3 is TGTGCCAGCAGCCGAGACAGGGGAACGGCAGATACGCAGTATTTT. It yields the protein CASSRDRGTADTQYF.

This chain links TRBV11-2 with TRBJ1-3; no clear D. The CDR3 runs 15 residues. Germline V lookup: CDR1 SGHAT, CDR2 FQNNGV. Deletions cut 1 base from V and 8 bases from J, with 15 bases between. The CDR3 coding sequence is TGTGCCAGCAGCTTAGGGCCGGGCCCTCGGGACACCATATATTTT. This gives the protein CASSLGPGPRDTIYF.

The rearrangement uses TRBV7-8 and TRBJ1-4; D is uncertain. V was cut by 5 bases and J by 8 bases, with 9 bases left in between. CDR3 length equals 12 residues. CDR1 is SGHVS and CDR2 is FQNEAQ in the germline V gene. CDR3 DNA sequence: TGTGCCAGCAGCCGACCCCGCGAAAAACTGTTTTTT. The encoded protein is CASSRPREKLFF.

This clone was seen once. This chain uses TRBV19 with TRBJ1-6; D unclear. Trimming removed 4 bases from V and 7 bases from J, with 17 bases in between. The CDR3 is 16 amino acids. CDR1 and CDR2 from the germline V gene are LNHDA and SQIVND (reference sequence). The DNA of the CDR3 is TGTGCCAGTAGTAGCCAGCGCCCCATGTGGAATTCACCCCTCCACTTT. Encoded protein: CASSSQRPMWNSPLHF.

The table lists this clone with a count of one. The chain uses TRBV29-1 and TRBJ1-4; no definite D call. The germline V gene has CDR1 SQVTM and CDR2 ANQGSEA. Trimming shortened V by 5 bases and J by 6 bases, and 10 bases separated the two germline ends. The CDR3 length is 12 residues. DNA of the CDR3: TGCAGCGTTCGGGGTACTGATGAAAAACTGTTTTTT. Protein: CSVRGTDEKLFF.